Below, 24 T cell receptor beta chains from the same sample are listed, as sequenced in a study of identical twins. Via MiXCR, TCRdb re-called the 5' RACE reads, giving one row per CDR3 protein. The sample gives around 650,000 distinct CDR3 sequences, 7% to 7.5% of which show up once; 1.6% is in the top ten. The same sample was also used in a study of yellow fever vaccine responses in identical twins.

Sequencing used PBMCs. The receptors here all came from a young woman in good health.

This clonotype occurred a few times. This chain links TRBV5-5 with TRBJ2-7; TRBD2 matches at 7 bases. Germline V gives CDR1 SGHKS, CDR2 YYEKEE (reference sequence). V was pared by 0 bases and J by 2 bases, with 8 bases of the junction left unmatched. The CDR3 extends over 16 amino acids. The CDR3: CASSLAVSGTTYEQYF. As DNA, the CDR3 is TGTGCCAGCAGCTTGGCTGTCTCAGGGACTACCTACGAGCAGTACTTC. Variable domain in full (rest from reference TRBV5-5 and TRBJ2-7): DAGVTQSPTHLIKTRGQQVTLRCSPISGHKSVSWYQQVLGQGPQFIFQYYEKEERGRGNFPDRFSARQFPNYSSELNVNALLLGDSALYLCASSLAVSGTTYEQYFGPGTRLTVT.

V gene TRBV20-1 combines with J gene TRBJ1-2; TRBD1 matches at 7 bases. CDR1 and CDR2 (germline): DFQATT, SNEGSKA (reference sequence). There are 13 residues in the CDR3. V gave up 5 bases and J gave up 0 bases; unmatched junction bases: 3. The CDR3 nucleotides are TGCAGTGCTCTTCAGGGGGCTAACTATGGCTACACCTTC. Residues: CSALQGANYGYTF.

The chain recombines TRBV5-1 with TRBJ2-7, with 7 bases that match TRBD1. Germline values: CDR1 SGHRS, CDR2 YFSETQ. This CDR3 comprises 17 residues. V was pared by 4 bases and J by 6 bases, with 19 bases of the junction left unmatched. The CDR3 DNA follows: TGCGCCAGCAGCCCTAGAGTGACAGGGCTCCCCCGTGGCGAGCAGTACTTC. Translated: CASSPRVTGLPRGEQYF.

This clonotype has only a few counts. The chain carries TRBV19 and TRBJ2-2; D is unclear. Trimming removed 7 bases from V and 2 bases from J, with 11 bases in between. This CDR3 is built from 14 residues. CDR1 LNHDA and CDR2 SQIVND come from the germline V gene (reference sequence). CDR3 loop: CASIVAPNTGELFF. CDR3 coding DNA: TGTGCCAGTATAGTGGCGCCTAACACCGGGGAGCTGTTTTTT.

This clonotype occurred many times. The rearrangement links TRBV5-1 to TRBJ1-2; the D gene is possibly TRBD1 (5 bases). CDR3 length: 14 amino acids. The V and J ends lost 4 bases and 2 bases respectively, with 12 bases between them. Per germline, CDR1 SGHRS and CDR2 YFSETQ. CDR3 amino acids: CASSAGTANYGYTF. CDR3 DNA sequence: TGCGCCAGCAGCGCCGGGACCGCGAACTATGGCTACACCTTC.

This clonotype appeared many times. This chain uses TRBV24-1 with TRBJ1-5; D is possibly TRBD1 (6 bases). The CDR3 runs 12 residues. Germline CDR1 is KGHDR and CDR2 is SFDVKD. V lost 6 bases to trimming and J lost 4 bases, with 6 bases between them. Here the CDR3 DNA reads TGTGCCACCAGTCAGGGGAATCAGCCCCAGCATTTT. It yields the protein CATSQGNQPQHF.

The CDR3 loop is CATRLTSGTDTQYF. In DNA form, the CDR3 reads TGTGCCACCAGGCTAACTAGCGGCACAGATACGCAGTATTTT. V gene TRBV15 combines with J gene TRBJ2-3; 7 nucleotides line up with TRBD2. Germline V gives CDR1 LNHNV, CDR2 YYDKDF (reference sequence). CDR3 length: 14 amino acids. V lost 6 bases to trimming and J lost 1 base; unmatched junction nucleotides: 4.

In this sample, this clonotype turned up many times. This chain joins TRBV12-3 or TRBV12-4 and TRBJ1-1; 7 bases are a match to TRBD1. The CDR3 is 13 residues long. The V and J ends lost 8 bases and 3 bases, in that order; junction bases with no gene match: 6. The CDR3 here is CASGGQKDTEAFF. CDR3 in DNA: TGTGCCAGCGGGGGACAGAAGGACACTGAAGCTTTCTTT.

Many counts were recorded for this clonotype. The CDR3 DNA sequence: TGCAGTGCCAAAGACGGGACAGCCCAAGAGACCCAGTACTTC. This translates into CSAKDGTAQETQYF. The chain combines TRBV20-1 with TRBJ2-5; 7 bases are a match to TRBD1. The length of the CDR3 is 14 residues. Germline assignment: CDR1 DFQATT and CDR2 SNEGSKA (reference sequence). Losses at the gene ends were 6 bases for V and 1 base for J; bases not matched to a gene: 8.

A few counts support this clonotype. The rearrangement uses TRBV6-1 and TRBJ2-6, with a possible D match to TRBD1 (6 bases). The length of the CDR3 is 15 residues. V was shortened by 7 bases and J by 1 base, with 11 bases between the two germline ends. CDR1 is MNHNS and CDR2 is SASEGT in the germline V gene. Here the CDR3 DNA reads TGTGCCAGCAATCAGGGGTTTTCTGGGGCCAACGTCCTGACTTTC. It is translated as CASNQGFSGANVLTF.

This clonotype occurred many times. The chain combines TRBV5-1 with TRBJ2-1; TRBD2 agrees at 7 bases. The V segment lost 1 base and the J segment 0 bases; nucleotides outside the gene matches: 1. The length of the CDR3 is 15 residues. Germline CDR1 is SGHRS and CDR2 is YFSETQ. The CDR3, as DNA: TGCGCCAGCAGCTTGACTAGCGTCTCCTACAATGAGCAGTTCTTC. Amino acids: CASSLTSVSYNEQFF.

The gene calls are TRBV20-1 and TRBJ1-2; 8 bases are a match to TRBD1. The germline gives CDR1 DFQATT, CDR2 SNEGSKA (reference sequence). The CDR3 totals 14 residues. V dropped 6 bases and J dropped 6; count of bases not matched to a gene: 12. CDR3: CSALARGRGNGYTF. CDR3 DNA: TGCAGTGCCCTAGCCAGGGGGCGCGGTAATGGCTACACCTTC.

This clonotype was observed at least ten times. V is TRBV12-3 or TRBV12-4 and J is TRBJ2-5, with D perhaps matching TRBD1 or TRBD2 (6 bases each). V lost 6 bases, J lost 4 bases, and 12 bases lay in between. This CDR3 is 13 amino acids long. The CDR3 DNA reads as TGTGCCAGCAGGACCTGGGGGGCAGAGACCCAGTACTTC. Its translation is CASRTWGAETQYF.

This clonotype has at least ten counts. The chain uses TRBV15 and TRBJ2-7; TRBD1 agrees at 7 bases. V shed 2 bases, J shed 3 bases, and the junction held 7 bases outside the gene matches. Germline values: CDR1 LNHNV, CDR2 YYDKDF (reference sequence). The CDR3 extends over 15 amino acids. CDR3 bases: TGTGCCACCAGCAGAAACCCCCGGGACAGCTACGAGCAGTACGTC. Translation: CATSRNPRDSYEQYV.

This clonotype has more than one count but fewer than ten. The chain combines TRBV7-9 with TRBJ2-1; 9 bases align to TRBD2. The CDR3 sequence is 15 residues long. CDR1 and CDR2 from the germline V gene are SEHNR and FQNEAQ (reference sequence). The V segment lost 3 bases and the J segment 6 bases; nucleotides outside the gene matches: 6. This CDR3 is CASSFLAGTINEQFF. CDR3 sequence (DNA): TGTGCCAGCAGCTTCCTAGCGGGGACCATCAATGAGCAGTTCTTC.

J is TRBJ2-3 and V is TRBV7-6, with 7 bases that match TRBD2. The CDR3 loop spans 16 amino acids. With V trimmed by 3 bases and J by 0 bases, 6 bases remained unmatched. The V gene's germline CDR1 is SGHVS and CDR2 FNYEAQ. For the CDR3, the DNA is TGTGCCAGCAGCTTGGGGCTAGCGGTTAGCACAGATACGCAGTATTTT. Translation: CASSLGLAVSTDTQYF.

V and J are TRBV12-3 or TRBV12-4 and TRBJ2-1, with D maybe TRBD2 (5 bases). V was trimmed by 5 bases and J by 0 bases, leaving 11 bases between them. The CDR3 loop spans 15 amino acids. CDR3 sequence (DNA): TGTGCCAGCAGTCCTGACTACCACTCCTACAATGAGCAGTTCTTC. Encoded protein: CASSPDYHSYNEQFF.

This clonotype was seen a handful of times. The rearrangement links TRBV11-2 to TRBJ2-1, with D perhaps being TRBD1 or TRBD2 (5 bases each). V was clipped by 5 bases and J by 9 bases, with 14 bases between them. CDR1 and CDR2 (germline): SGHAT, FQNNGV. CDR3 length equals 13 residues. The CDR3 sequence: CASSRRDVGEQFF. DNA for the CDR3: TGTGCCAGCAGCCGCCGGGACGTTGGTGAGCAGTTCTTC.

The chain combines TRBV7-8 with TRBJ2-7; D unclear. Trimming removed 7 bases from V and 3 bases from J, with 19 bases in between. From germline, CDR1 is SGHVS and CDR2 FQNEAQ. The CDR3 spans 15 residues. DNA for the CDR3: TGTGCCAGCAAGATTTCAACTACTGGGCACTACGAGCAGTACTTC. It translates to CASKISTTGHYEQYF.

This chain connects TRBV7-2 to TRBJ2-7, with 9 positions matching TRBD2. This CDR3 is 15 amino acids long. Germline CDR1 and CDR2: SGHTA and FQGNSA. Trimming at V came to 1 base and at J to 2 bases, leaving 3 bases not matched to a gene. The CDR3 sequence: CASSLVASGAYEQYV. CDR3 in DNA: TGTGCCAGCAGCTTAGTGGCTAGCGGGGCCTACGAGCAGTACGTC.

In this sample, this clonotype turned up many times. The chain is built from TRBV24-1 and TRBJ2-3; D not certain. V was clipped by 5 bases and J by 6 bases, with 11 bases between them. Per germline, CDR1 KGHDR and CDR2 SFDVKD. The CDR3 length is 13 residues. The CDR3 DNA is TGTGCCACCAGTGTTAATACGAGGGATACGCAGTATTTT. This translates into CATSVNTRDTQYF.

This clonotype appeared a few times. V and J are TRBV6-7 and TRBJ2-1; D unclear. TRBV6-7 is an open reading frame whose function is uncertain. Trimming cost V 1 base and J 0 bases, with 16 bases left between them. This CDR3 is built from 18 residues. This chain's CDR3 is CASSYYPSRRSSYNEQFF. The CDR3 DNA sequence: TGTGCCAGCAGTTACTACCCGTCCCGTCGGAGCTCCTACAATGAGCAGTTCTTC.

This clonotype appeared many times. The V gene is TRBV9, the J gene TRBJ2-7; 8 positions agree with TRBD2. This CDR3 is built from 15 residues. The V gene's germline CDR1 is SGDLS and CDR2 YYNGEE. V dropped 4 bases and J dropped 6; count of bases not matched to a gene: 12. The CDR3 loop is CASSPQLAADSEQYF. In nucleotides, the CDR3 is TGTGCCAGCAGCCCCCAACTAGCGGCCGATTCCGAGCAGTACTTC.

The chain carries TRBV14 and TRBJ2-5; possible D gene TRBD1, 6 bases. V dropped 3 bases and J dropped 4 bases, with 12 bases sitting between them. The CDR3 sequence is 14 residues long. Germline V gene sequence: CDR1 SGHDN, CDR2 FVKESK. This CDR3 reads CASSHQGLGETQYF. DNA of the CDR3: TGTGCCAGCAGCCACCAGGGGCTCGGAGAGACCCAGTACTTC. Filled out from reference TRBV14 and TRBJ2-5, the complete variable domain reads EAGVTQFPSHSVIEKGQTVTLRCDPISGHDNLYWYRRVMGKEIKFLLHFVKESKQDESGMPNNRFLAERTGGTYSTLKVQPAELEDSGVYFCASSHQGLGETQYFGPGTRLLVL.